Presented here are 14 T cell receptor beta chains from one specimen sequenced in a study of cytomegalovirus exposure and HLA in healthy donors. The primer mix had 60 Vbeta and 13 Jbeta primers. The repertoire was sequenced with immunoSEQ multiplex PCR; TCRdb's copy has only in-frame clones and lacks some. The table records about 120,000 clones, around 83% of them present only once. The sample consisted of PBMCs. The source of these receptors is a woman aged 60-75 years in good health and CMV-seropositive.

In this sample, this clone turned up once. CDR3 sequence: CASSLAVAGGPETQYF. The DNA for the CDR3 is TGCGCCAGCAGCTTGGCTGTAGCGGGAGGGCCGGAGACCCAGTACTTC. The chain links TRBV5-1 to TRBJ2-5; 11 nucleotides agree with TRBD2. Losses at the gene ends were 0 bases for V and 5 bases for J; bases not matched to a gene: 6. The CDR3 runs to 16 residues. Germline V gives CDR1 SGHRS, CDR2 YFSETQ. Complete variable domain (other parts from reference TRBV5-1 and TRBJ2-5): KAGVTQTPRYLIKTRGQQVTLSCSPISGHRSVSWYQQTPGQGLQFLFEYFSETQRNKGNFPGRFSGRQFSNSRSEMNVSTLELGDSALYLCASSLAVAGGPETQYFGPGTRLLVL.

The chain combines TRBV11-1 with TRBJ2-7; weak D call: TRBD1 (6 bases). V was clipped by 5 bases and J by 3 bases, with 11 bases between them. This CDR3 is built from 13 residues. Per the germline V gene, CDR1 is SGHAT and CDR2 is FQDESV (reference sequence). The CDR3 coding sequence is TGTGCCAGCAGCACGTGGACAGACTACGAGCAGTACTTC. It yields the protein CASSTWTDYEQYF.

The rearrangement joins TRBV5-1 to TRBJ2-7; D is perhaps TRBD2 (6 bases). This CDR3 is 16 amino acids long. Looked up from germline, CDR1 is SGHRS and CDR2 is YFSETQ. Trimming cost V 0 bases and J 0 bases, with 13 bases left between them. The CDR3 sequence: CASSLELAESSYEQYF. The CDR3 nucleotides are TGCGCCAGCAGCTTGGAATTAGCGGAGAGCTCCTACGAGCAGTACTTC.

This clone has just one count. One junction end does not reproduce the germline sequence, and a read error may be involved. The rearrangement joins TRBV7-9 to TRBJ2-2; D is uncertain. Germline assignment: CDR1 SEHNR and CDR2 FQNEAQ (reference sequence). The CDR3 is 16 amino acids. CDR3 protein: CSSSLVVTTNTGELFF. The CDR3 coding sequence is TGTTCCAGCAGCTTAGTAGTGACAACGAACACCGGGGAGCTGTTTTTT.

DNA for the CDR3: TGCGCCAGCAGTCATCTGAGGGGGCAAGAGACCCAGTACTTC. Encoded protein: CASSHLRGQETQYF. The chain carries TRBV23-1 and TRBJ2-5, with D possibly matching TRBD1 (6 bases). Being an ORF, TRBV23-1 has a function that is uncertain. The CDR3 sequence is 14 residues long. Trimming removed 3 bases from V and 2 bases from J, with 10 bases in between.

The V gene is TRBV18, the J gene TRBJ2-4, with D perhaps TRBD2 (7 bases). The germline gives CDR1 KGHSH, CDR2 LQKENI. This CDR3 contains 15 residues. Trimming took off 3 bases at V and 4 bases at J, with 13 bases between the two ends. The CDR3 nucleotides read TGTGCCAGCTCACCTTTGGGGGGGCAGAAAAACATTCAGTACTTC. Protein product: CASSPLGGQKNIQYF.

The genes are TRBV19 and TRBJ1-1; no clear D. V dropped 4 bases and J dropped 5 bases, with 11 bases sitting between them. Germline CDR1 LNHDA, CDR2 SQIVND (reference sequence). CDR3 size: 13 residues. CDR3 sequence: CASSSFEVTEAFF. CDR3 bases: TGTGCCAGTAGTAGTTTTGAGGTGACTGAAGCTTTCTTT.

This sequence joins TRBV10-3 and TRBJ2-1, with 14 bases lining up with TRBD2. Germline V gene lookup returns CDR1 ENHRY and CDR2 SYGVKD. CDR3 length: 18 amino acids. The trim removed 8 bases at V and 3 bases at J, leaving 12 bases unmatched. CDR3 region: CAIWGGAGTSGSYNEQFF. CDR3 coding DNA: TGTGCCATCTGGGGCGGGGCCGGGACTAGCGGGAGCTACAATGAGCAGTTCTTC.

The chain employs TRBV4-1 and TRBJ2-7; the match to TRBD1 covers 7 bases. Germline CDR1 is MGHRA and CDR2 is YSYEKL. Unmatched junction bases numbered 8, after V lost 3 bases and J lost 3 bases. The CDR3 runs to 15 residues. CDR3 nucleotides: TGCGCCAGCAGCCAGAGAGTGACAGGGAACTACGAGCAGTACTTC. Its translation: CASSQRVTGNYEQYF.

The chain employs TRBV7-2 and TRBJ2-7, with TRBD1 matching over 9 bases. The ends lost 4 bases at V and 3 bases at J; junction bases unmatched: 4. The CDR3 covers 14 residues. CDR1 is SGHTA, CDR2 FQGNSA, per germline. CDR3 region: CASSSQTGGYEQYF. The CDR3 DNA reads as TGTGCCAGCAGCTCCCAGACAGGGGGCTACGAGCAGTACTTC.

This clone was counted only a few times. The CDR3 protein is CASSFSGEGYEQYF. CDR3 DNA sequence: TGTGCCAGCAGTTTTAGCGGGGAAGGGTACGAGCAGTACTTC. The chain uses TRBV28 and TRBJ2-7; 8 nucleotides match TRBD2. In germline, CDR1 is MDHEN, CDR2 SYDVKM. The CDR3 runs to 14 residues. J lost 4 bases, V lost 3 bases, and 5 bases had no gene match. The whole variable domain, remainder taken from reference TRBV28 and TRBJ2-7, is DVKVTQSSRYLVKRTGEKVFLECVQDMDHENMFWYRQDPGLGLRLIYFSYDVKMKEKGDIPEGYSVSREKKERFSLILESASTNQTSMYLCASSFSGEGYEQYFGPGTRLTVT.

This clone was counted ten times or more. The rearrangement joins TRBV7-9 to TRBJ1-1; tentative D call: TRBD1 (5 bases). Trimming took off 3 bases at V and 0 bases at J, with 11 bases between the two ends. The CDR3 is made up of 15 amino acids. The germline gives CDR1 SEHNR, CDR2 FQNEAQ (reference sequence). The CDR3 sequence: CASSFRRQMNTEAFF. In nucleotides, the CDR3 is TGTGCCAGCAGCTTCCGAAGACAGATGAACACTGAAGCTTTCTTT.

This sequence joins TRBV6-6 and TRBJ2-3; tentatively, D is TRBD2 (6 bases). The germline V gene has CDR1 MNHNY and CDR2 SVGAGI (reference sequence). CDR3 length: 15 residues. The ends were cut back, 7 bases at V and 0 bases at J, with 14 bases in the middle. The CDR3 coding sequence is TGTGCCAGCACCGACCGGGGGAGGAGCACAGATACGCAGTATTTT. It translates to CASTDRGRSTDTQYF.

A single count supports this clone. V gene TRBV5-1 combines with J gene TRBJ2-7, with TRBD1 matching over 11 bases. The V gene's germline CDR1 is SGHRS and CDR2 YFSETQ. The J segment lost 6 bases and the V segment lost 3 bases, leaving 8 bases of the junction unmatched. The CDR3 runs to 15 residues. CDR3 amino acids: CASSSPWTGGGEQYF. DNA of the CDR3: TGCGCCAGCAGCTCCCCTTGGACAGGGGGCGGCGAGCAGTACTTC.